The 30 T cell receptor beta chains reported below all come from one sample, sequenced in a study of cytomegalovirus exposure and HLA in healthy donors. TCRdb keeps only in-frame clones here, not all; method: immunoSEQ multiplex PCR. The profile shows tens of thousands of clones, over 80% of them singletons. Sequences were obtained from PBMCs. The receptors stem from a man younger than 30 in good health and CMV-seronegative.

This chain connects TRBV30 to TRBJ2-7; D not certain. Trimming pared 3 bases from V and 6 bases from J, leaving 15 bases between. The germline V gene has CDR1 GTSNPN and CDR2 SVGIG (reference sequence). The CDR3 spans 13 residues. CDR3 sequence: CAWRDSSLGEQYF. Here the CDR3 DNA reads TGTGCCTGGAGAGACTCTTCCCTCGGCGAGCAGTACTTC.

V is TRBV9 and J is TRBJ2-1, with D possibly TRBD1 on 5 matching bases. This CDR3 has 14 residues. Trimming took off 1 base at V and 5 bases at J, with 10 bases between the two ends. CDR1 and CDR2 (germline): SGDLS, YYNGEE. CDR3 loop: CASSVSLTDNEQFF. The CDR3 coding sequence is TGTGCCAGCAGCGTATCCTTGACAGACAATGAGCAGTTCTTC.

The chain uses TRBV2 and TRBJ2-4, with TRBD1 matching 8 bases. Per germline, CDR1 SNHLY and CDR2 FYNNEI. V lost 4 bases and J lost 15; bases outside the gene matches: 11. CDR3 size: 13 residues. The CDR3 protein is CASSGGTGEHGYF. In DNA, the CDR3 is TGTGCCAGCAGTGGCGGGACAGGAGAACACGGGTACTTC.

V and J are TRBV30 and TRBJ1-1; D is undetermined. CDR1 and CDR2 (germline): GTSNPN, SVGIG (reference sequence). Trimming pared 2 bases from V and 4 bases from J, leaving 11 bases between. The CDR3 runs to 13 residues. The CDR3 spells CAWSPDRGTEAFF. For the CDR3, the DNA is TGTGCCTGGAGTCCCGATCGGGGCACTGAAGCTTTCTTT. The variable domain in full, completed from reference TRBV30 and TRBJ1-1, reads SQTIHQWPATLVQPVGSPLSLECTVEGTSNPNLYWYRQAAGRGLQLLFYSVGIGQISSEVPQNLSASRPQDRQFILSSKKLLLSDSGFYLCAWSPDRGTEAFFGQGTRLTVV.

The gene calls are TRBV28 and TRBJ2-7; no definite D call. The ends were cut back, 4 bases at V and 4 bases at J, with 17 bases in the middle. Germline loops: CDR1 MDHEN, CDR2 SYDVKM. This CDR3 region has 15 residues. The CDR3, as DNA: TGTGCCAGCAGTTCCCCCCGGCAGGTTAGTTACGAGCAGTACTTC. Protein sequence: CASSSPRQVSYEQYF.

The chain uses TRBV29-1 and TRBJ2-1; tentatively, D is TRBD2 (6 bases). Between the trimmed V and J ends, which lost 4 bases and 5 bases, there was a span of 12 bases. Per germline, CDR1 SQVTM and CDR2 ANQGSEA. This CDR3 region has 13 residues. The chain's CDR3 is CSVGGVGNNEQFF. For the CDR3, the DNA is TGCAGCGTTGGGGGGGTCGGGAACAATGAGCAGTTCTTC.

This rearrangement joins TRBV30 to TRBJ1-1; D unresolved. The V and J ends lost 4 bases and 1 base respectively, with 10 bases between them. CDR3 length: 13 amino acids. Per the germline V gene, CDR1 is GTSNPN and CDR2 is SVGIG (reference sequence). The CDR3, as DNA: TGTGCCTGGATCGACGGGGAGAACACTGAAGCTTTCTTT. It yields the protein CAWIDGENTEAFF. Complete variable domain (other parts from reference TRBV30 and TRBJ1-1): SQTIHQWPATLVQPVGSPLSLECTVEGTSNPNLYWYRQAAGRGLQLLFYSVGIGQISSEVPQNLSASRPQDRQFILSSKKLLLSDSGFYLCAWIDGENTEAFFGQGTRLTVV.

The chain carries TRBV7-2 and TRBJ1-3, with 8 nucleotides matching TRBD1. Losses at the gene ends were 6 bases for V and 6 bases for J; bases not matched to a gene: 7. This CDR3 is built from 14 residues. In germline, CDR1 is SGHTA, CDR2 FQGNSA. DNA for the CDR3: TGTGCCAGCAGGTCGGACAGGGCGGTAAACACCATATATTTT. This gives the protein CASRSDRAVNTIYF.

The chain combines TRBV6-4 with TRBJ2-1, with D hard to call. In germline, CDR1 is MRHNA, CDR2 SNTAGT. CDR3 length: 16 residues. V lost 4 bases to trimming and J lost 2 bases, with 15 bases between them. The CDR3 loop is CASSGAPWRPYNEQFF. In DNA, the CDR3 is TGTGCCAGCAGTGGGGCACCCTGGCGCCCCTACAATGAGCAGTTCTTC.

The genes are TRBV11-3 and TRBJ2-1, with D hard to call. Germline CDR1 and CDR2: SGHNT and YENEEA. The CDR3 has 13 residues. V dropped 4 bases and J dropped 3 bases, with 7 bases sitting between them. Here the CDR3 reads CASSSQNYNEQFF. The CDR3 DNA reads TGTGCCAGCAGCTCGCAGAACTACAATGAGCAGTTCTTC.

Written as DNA, the CDR3 is TGTGCCAGCTCAGGGACAGGGGACGACTATGGCTACACCTTC. Its protein product is CASSGTGDDYGYTF. The chain carries TRBV18 and TRBJ1-2, with TRBD1 matching over 10 bases. The CDR3 sequence is 14 residues long. Germline lookup yields CDR1 KGHSH and CDR2 LQKENI. Trimming at V came to 5 bases and at J to 3 bases, leaving 3 bases not matched to a gene.

The chain joins TRBV27 to TRBJ1-4; tentatively, D is TRBD1 (5 bases). Trimming removed 4 bases from V and 3 bases from J, with 12 bases in between. In germline, CDR1 is MNHEY, CDR2 SMNVEV (reference sequence). The CDR3 has 15 amino acids. The CDR3 reads CASSYGQRANEKLFF. CDR3 bases: TGTGCCAGCAGTTATGGACAAAGGGCTAATGAAAAACTGTTTTTT.

The gene calls are TRBV25-1 and TRBJ1-1, with a weak D call TRBD1 (5 bases). V shed 4 bases and J shed 6 bases, with 15 bases lying between them. Per germline, CDR1 MGHDK and CDR2 SYGVNS. The CDR3 runs 14 residues. The CDR3 DNA sequence: TGTGCCAGCAGTGGGCTGATGGGGGGACCTGAAGCTTTCTTT. Translated, it gives CASSGLMGGPEAFF. Variable domain in full (rest from reference TRBV25-1 and TRBJ1-1): EADIYQTPRYLVIGTGKKITLECSQTMGHDKMYWYQQDPGMELHLIHYSYGVNSTEKGDLSSESTVSRIRTEHFPLTLESARPSHTSQYLCASSGLMGGPEAFFGQGTRLTVV.

The V gene is TRBV7-9, the J gene TRBJ2-2, with D possibly TRBD2 on 6 matching bases. CDR1 is SEHNR, CDR2 FQNEAQ, per germline (reference sequence). The CDR3 loop spans 12 amino acids. The V and J ends lost 4 bases and 6 bases respectively, with 6 bases between them. In nucleotides, the CDR3 is TGTGCCAGCAGCTGGGGGGCCGGGGAGCTGTTTTTT. Residues: CASSWGAGELFF.

This chain connects TRBV5-6 to TRBJ2-7, with D possibly TRBD2 on 5 matching bases. Trimming left V 2 bases short and J 0 bases short, with 12 bases between. Germline CDR1 SGHDT, CDR2 YYEEEE. This CDR3 is 15 amino acids long. CDR3 amino acids: CASSFFSGYSYEQYF. As DNA, the CDR3 is TGTGCCAGCAGCTTTTTCAGCGGTTACTCCTACGAGCAGTACTTC.

This chain links TRBV19 with TRBJ2-7; D unclear. Per the germline V gene, CDR1 is LNHDA and CDR2 is SQIVND (reference sequence). The length of the CDR3 is 14 residues. Trimming left V 4 bases short and J 2 bases short, with 12 bases between. The CDR3 loop reads CASSTQQGAYEQYF. CDR3 nucleotides: TGTGCCAGTAGTACGCAACAAGGAGCCTACGAGCAGTACTTC. Variable domain in full (rest from reference TRBV19 and TRBJ2-7): DGGITQSPKYLFRKEGQNVTLSCEQNLNHDAMYWYRQDPGQGLRLIYYSQIVNDFQKGDIAEGYSVSREKKESFPLTVTSAQKNPTAFYLCASSTQQGAYEQYFGPGTRLTVT.

The chain joins TRBV5-4 to TRBJ2-3; D unresolved. Germline V gene sequence: CDR1 SGHNT, CDR2 YYREEE (reference sequence). Trimming left V 5 bases short and J 3 bases short, with 10 bases between. The CDR3 totals 13 residues. Written as DNA, the CDR3 is TGTGCCAGCAGGCCCTTTGCGACAGATACGCAGTATTTT. It translates to CASRPFATDTQYF.

This sequence joins TRBV19 and TRBJ2-1; a weak D match, TRBD2 (5 bases). Germline CDR1 reads LNHDA; CDR2 reads SQIVND (reference sequence). The CDR3 totals 14 residues. Trimming pared 7 bases from V and 0 bases from J, leaving 10 bases between. The CDR3 DNA reads TGTGCCAGTAATCGGGAAAGCTCCTACAATGAGCAGTTCTTC. It codes for CASNRESSYNEQFF.

The chain recombines TRBV30 with TRBJ1-5, with a tentative D call TRBD1 (6 bases). Trimming removed 0 bases from V and 2 bases from J, with 14 bases in between. This CDR3 spans 16 amino acids. CDR1 is GTSNPN and CDR2 is SVGIG in the germline V gene (reference sequence). CDR3 protein: CAWSVLTGRGNQPQHF. The CDR3 coding sequence is TGTGCCTGGAGTGTACTGACAGGCCGTGGCAATCAGCCCCAGCATTTT. Full variable domain (missing parts from reference TRBV30 and TRBJ1-5): SQTIHQWPATLVQPVGSPLSLECTVEGTSNPNLYWYRQAAGRGLQLLFYSVGIGQISSEVPQNLSASRPQDRQFILSSKKLLLSDSGFYLCAWSVLTGRGNQPQHFGDGTRLSIL.

The chain is built from TRBV28 and TRBJ2-5, with D possibly being TRBD2 (5 bases). The CDR3 is 15 amino acids. CDR1 and CDR2 (germline): MDHEN, SYDVKM. V was cut by 3 bases and J by 2 bases, with 13 bases left in between. This CDR3 is CASSFPSAGQETQYF. CDR3 bases: TGTGCCAGCAGTTTCCCATCCGCGGGTCAAGAGACCCAGTACTTC.

This clone has a single count. The gene calls are TRBV15 and TRBJ2-2; TRBD2 agrees at 11 bases. The germline V gene encodes CDR1 LNHNV and CDR2 YYDKDF (reference sequence). The ends lost 5 bases at V and 5 bases at J; junction bases unmatched: 4. The CDR3 covers 15 residues. Here the CDR3 DNA reads TGTGCCACCAGCGGGGGACTAGCGGTGACCGGGGAGCTGTTTTTT. Its translation is CATSGGLAVTGELFF. The whole variable domain, remainder taken from reference TRBV15 and TRBJ2-2, is DAMVIQNPRYQVTQFGKPVTLSCSQTLNHNVMYWYQQKSSQAPKLLFHYYDKDFNNEADTPDNFQSRRPNTSFCFLDIRSPGLGDTAMYLCATSGGLAVTGELFFGEGSRLTVL.

The chain combines TRBV28 with TRBJ1-4, with D possibly TRBD1 on 5 matching bases. The CDR3 covers 15 residues. CDR1 and CDR2 (germline): MDHEN, SYDVKM. Trimming left V 7 bases short and J 1 base short, with 13 bases between. CDR3 residues: CASTPVGGTNEKLFF. For the CDR3, the DNA is TGTGCCAGCACCCCAGTCGGGGGAACTAATGAAAAACTGTTTTTT.

V is TRBV9 and J is TRBJ2-1; TRBD2 agrees at 7 bases. V was clipped by 2 bases and J by 5 bases; unmatched bases: 13. The CDR3 length is 17 residues. The V gene's germline CDR1 is SGDLS and CDR2 YYNGEE. The CDR3 region is CASSVLPSSGPNNEQFF. The CDR3 nucleotides read TGTGCCAGCAGCGTGCTCCCCTCTAGCGGACCTAACAATGAGCAGTTCTTC.

The chain recombines TRBV20-1 with TRBJ2-1; D uncertain. Trimming pared 3 bases from V and 7 bases from J, leaving 4 bases between. The V gene's germline CDR1 is DFQATT and CDR2 SNEGSKA (reference sequence). The CDR3 totals 10 residues. This CDR3 is CSARRNEQFF. The CDR3 DNA is TGCAGTGCTAGGAGGAATGAGCAGTTCTTC.

There are a few counts of this clone. The chain joins TRBV18 to TRBJ2-1; D is possibly TRBD2 (6 bases). The germline V and J ends were trimmed by 2 bases and 7 bases, with 18 bases remaining between them. This CDR3 is 16 amino acids long. Germline values: CDR1 KGHSH, CDR2 LQKENI. The CDR3 reads CASSPASAAQGNEQFF. CDR3 DNA sequence: TGTGCCAGCTCACCAGCTAGCGCCGCCCAGGGAAATGAGCAGTTCTTC.

This sequence joins TRBV19 and TRBJ2-5; the match to TRBD2 covers 9 bases. The germline V gene has CDR1 LNHDA and CDR2 SQIVND (reference sequence). With 3 bases clipped from V and 5 bases from J, the junction kept 13 bases outside the gene matches. The CDR3 runs to 17 residues. CDR3 nucleotide sequence: TGTGCCAGTAGTATGGAGGCGGGAGGGCCTATGAAGGAGACCCAGTACTTC. It translates to CASSMEAGGPMKETQYF.

The gene calls are TRBV9 and TRBJ2-7; the match to TRBD1 covers 11 bases. With V trimmed by 0 bases and J by 5 bases, 4 bases remained unmatched. There are 15 residues in the CDR3. From germline, CDR1 is SGDLS and CDR2 YYNGEE. CDR3 sequence: CASSVGGQGAHEQYF. As DNA, the CDR3 is TGTGCCAGCAGCGTAGGTGGACAGGGGGCCCACGAGCAGTACTTC.

The chain joins TRBV7-2 to TRBJ2-3; a weak D match, TRBD2 (6 bases). V was cut by 5 bases and J by 5 bases, with 14 bases left in between. CDR3 size: 14 residues. Germline assignment: CDR1 SGHTA and CDR2 FQGNSA. DNA of the CDR3: TGTGCCAGCAGCCCTCGGCGGGAATTAGATACGCAGTATTTT. Its translation: CASSPRRELDTQYF.

V and J are TRBV6-6 and TRBJ1-1, with a weak D call TRBD1 (6 bases). The CDR3 is 15 residues long. V lost 0 bases and J lost 0, with 8 bases in between. From germline, CDR1 is MNHNY and CDR2 SVGAGI (reference sequence). CDR3 bases: TGTGCCAGCAGTTACTCGGCAGGGGTGAACACTGAAGCTTTCTTT. Amino acids: CASSYSAGVNTEAFF.

A single count supports this clone. This chain joins TRBV7-9 and TRBJ1-1; maybe TRBD1 (5 bases). The CDR3 runs to 13 residues. V dropped 6 bases and J dropped 3 bases, with 11 bases sitting between them. Germline V lookup: CDR1 SEHNR, CDR2 FQNEAQ (reference sequence). The CDR3 here is CASRVKGDTEAFF. The CDR3 DNA follows: TGTGCCAGCAGGGTAAAAGGGGACACTGAAGCTTTCTTT.